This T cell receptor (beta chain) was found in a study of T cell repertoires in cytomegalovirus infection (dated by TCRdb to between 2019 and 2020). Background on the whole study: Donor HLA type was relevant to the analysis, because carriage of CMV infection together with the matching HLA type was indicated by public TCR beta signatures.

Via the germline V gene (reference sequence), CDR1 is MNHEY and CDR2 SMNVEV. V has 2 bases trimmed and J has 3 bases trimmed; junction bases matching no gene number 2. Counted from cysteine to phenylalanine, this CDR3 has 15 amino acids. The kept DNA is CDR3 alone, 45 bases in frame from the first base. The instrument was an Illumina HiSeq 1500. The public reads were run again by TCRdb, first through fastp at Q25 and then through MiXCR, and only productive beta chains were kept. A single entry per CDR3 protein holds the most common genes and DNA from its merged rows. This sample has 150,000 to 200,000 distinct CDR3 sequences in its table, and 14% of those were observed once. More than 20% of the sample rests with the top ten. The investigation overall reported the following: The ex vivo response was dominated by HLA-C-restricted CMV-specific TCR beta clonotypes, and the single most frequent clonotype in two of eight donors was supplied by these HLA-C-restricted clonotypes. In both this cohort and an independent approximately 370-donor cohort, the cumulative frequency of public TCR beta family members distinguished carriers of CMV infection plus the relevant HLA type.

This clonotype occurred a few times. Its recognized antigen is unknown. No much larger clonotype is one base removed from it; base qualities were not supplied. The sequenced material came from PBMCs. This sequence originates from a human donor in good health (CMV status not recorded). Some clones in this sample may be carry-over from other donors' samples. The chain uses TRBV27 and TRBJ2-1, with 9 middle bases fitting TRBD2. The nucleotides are TGTGCCAGCAGTTTAACAGCGGGGGGCTACAATGAGCAGTTCTTC. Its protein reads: CASSLTAGGYNEQFF.